The clone carrying this TCR beta chain was detected only a few times. This record comes from a study of CD8 T cells in ankylosing spondylitis. TCRdb analysed the 5' RACE reads with MiXCR anew, one entry per CDR3 protein. Seen here are 50,000 to 65,000 distinct CDR3 sequences, 6% to 7.5% observed once, and the top ten hold about 8.5%. This clonotype was sampled from a female donor with ankylosing spondylitis or in good health (not recorded which). Sequenced input: blood, either unsorted or a sorted T cell fraction (not recorded which).

The CDR3 DNA follows: TGTGCCAGCAGCTTAGCGGGGGAAAACATTCAGTACTTC. This encodes CASSLAGENIQYF. The chain links TRBV7-9 to TRBJ2-4, with D perhaps being TRBD1 or TRBD2 (5 bases each). This CDR3 has 13 residues. V dropped 0 bases and J dropped 5 bases, with 5 bases sitting between them. Germline V gene sequence: CDR1 SEHNR, CDR2 FQNEAQ (reference sequence).